This T cell receptor (beta chain) was observed in a study of spatial heterogeneity in lung cancer. For the study at large: Each unique TCR and UMI combination was seen more than ten times on average in raw reads.

The time point is: sample taken at primary tumor resection. Researchers sequenced whole RNA taken from tumor, nontumor lung or frozen PBMC without sorting. At least ten counts were recorded for this clonotype. CDR3 length: 12 amino acids. V lost 6 bases to trimming and J lost 7 bases, with 9 bases between them. TCRdb reprocessed the 5' RACE reads via MiXCR and lists one record per CDR3 protein. The table records about 14,000 distinct CDR3 sequences, roughly a tenth of them present only once. V gene TRBV12-3 or TRBV12-4 combines with J gene TRBJ2-2; D might be TRBD1 (5 bases). The sample was PBMCs, taken at surgery. The sequence was obtained from a male donor with early-stage non-small cell lung cancer. CDR3: CASRRTNGELFF. The CDR3 DNA sequence: TGTGCCAGCAGAAGGACAAACGGGGAGCTGTTTTTT.